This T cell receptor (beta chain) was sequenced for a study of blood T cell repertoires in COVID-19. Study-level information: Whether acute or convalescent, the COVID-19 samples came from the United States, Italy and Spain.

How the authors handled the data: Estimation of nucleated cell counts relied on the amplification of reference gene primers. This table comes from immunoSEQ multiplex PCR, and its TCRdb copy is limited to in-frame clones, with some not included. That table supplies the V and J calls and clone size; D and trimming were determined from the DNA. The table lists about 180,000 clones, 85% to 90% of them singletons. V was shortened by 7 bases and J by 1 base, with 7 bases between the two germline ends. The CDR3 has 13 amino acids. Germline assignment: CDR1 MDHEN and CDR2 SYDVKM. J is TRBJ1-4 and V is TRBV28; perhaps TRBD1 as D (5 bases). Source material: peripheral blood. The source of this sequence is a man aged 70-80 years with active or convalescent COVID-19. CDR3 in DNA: TGTGCCAGCACCACAGGAACTAATGAAAAACTGTTTTTT. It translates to CASTTGTNEKLFF.